This T cell receptor beta chain was obtained from a study of spatial heterogeneity in lung cancer. Study information: TCR and UMI combinations that were unique each appeared, on average, more than ten times in raw reads.

Each TCR cDNA molecule carried a unique molecular identifier. TCRdb ran MiXCR on the 5' RACE reads and lists one entry per CDR3 protein. Counted here are some 5,100 distinct CDR3 sequences, around 5.2% occurring once; the ten biggest clones make up around a tenth. This clonotype rates as medium-sized (0.01 to 0.1%). The time point here: sample taken at primary tumor resection. There were 65 or so donors, all of them untreated patients with early-stage non-small cell lung cancer. Without sorting, whole RNA was sequenced from tumor, nontumor lung or frozen PBMC. The TCR comes from a female donor with early-stage non-small cell lung cancer. The sample here was normal lung tissue next to the tumor, taken at surgery.

This CDR3 is CASSVDQTRGSGGDSPLHF. The CDR3 DNA is TGTGCCAGCAGCGTGGACCAAACGAGGGGGTCAGGGGGCGATTCACCCCTCCACTTT. The chain combines TRBV9 with TRBJ1-6; 8 positions match TRBD1. The J segment lost 8 bases and the V segment lost 2 bases, leaving 18 bases of the junction unmatched. The CDR3 extends over 19 amino acids. Germline V gene lookup returns CDR1 SGDLS and CDR2 YYNGEE.